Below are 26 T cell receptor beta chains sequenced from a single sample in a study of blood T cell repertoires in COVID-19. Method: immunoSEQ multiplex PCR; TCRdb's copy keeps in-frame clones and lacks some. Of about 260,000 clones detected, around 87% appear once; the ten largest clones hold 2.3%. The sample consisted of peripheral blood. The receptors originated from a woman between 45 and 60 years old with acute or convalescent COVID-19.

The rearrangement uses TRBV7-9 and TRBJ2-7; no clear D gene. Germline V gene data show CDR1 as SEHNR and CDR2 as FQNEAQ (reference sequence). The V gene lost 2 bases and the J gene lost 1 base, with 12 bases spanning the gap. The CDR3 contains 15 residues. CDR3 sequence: CASSLSFGASYEQYF. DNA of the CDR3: TGTGCCAGCAGCTTAAGTTTTGGTGCGTCCTACGAGCAGTACTTC.

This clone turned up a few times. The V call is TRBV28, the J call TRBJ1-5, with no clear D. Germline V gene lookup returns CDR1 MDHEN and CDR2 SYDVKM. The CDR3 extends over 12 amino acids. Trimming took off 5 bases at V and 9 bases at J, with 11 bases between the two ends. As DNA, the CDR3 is TGTGCCAGCAGTCCCCTTAGCGGGCCCCAGCATTTT. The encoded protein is CASSPLSGPQHF.

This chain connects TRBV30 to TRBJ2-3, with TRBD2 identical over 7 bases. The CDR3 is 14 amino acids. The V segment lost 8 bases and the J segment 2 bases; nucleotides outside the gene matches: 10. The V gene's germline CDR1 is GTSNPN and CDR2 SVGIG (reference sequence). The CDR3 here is CARAGGSLTDTQYF. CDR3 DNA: TGTGCCCGGGCGGGCGGGAGCCTCACAGATACGCAGTATTTT.

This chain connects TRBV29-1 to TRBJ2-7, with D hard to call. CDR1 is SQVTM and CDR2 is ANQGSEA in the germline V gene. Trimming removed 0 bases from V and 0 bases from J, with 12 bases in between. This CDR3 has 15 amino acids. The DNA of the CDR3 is TGCAGCGTTGAAGATCACAACAAAAACTCCTACGAGCAGTACTTC. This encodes CSVEDHNKNSYEQYF.

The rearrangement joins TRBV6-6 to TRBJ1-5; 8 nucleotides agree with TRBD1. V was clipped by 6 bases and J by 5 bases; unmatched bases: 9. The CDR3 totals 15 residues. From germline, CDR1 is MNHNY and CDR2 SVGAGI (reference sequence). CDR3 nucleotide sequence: TGTGCCAGCAGCAACGGACAGGGCAGGGATCAGCCCCAGCATTTT. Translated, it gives CASSNGQGRDQPQHF.

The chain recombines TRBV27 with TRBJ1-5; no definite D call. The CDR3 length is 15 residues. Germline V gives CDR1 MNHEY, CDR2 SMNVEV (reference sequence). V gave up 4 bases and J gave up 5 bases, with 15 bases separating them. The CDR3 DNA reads TGTGCCAGCAGTTCGCGAAAGGGAGAGGATCAGCCCCAGCATTTT. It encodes CASSSRKGEDQPQHF.

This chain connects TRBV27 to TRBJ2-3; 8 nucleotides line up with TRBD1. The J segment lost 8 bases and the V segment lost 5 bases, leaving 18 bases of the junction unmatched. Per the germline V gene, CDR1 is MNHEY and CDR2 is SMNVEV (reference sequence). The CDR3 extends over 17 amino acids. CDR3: CASSPHTGGVLLGTQYF. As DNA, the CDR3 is TGTGCCAGCAGTCCCCACACAGGGGGTGTCCTCTTGGGTACGCAGTATTTT.

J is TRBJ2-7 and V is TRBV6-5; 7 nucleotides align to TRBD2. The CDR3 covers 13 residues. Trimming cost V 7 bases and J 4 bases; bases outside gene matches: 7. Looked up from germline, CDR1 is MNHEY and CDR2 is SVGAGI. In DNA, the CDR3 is TGTGCCAGCACCATCCCTAGCGGTTACGAGCAGTACTTC. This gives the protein CASTIPSGYEQYF.

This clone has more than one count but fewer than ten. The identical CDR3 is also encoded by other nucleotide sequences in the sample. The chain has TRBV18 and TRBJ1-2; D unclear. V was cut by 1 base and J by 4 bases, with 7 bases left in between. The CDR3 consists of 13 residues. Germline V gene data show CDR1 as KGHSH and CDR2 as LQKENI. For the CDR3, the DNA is TGTGCCAGCTCACCACAGGGAGCCTATGGCTACACCTTC. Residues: CASSPQGAYGYTF. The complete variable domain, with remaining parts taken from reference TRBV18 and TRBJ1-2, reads NAGVMQNPRHLVRRRGQEARLRCSPMKGHSHVYWYRQLPEEGLKFMVYLQKENIIDESGMPKERFSAEFPKEGPSILRIQQVVRGDSAAYFCASSPQGAYGYTFGSGTRLTVV.

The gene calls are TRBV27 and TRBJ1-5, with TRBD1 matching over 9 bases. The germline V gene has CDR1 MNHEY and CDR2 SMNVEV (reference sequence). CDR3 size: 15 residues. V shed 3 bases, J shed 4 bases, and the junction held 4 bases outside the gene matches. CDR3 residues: CASSLDRGGNQPQHF. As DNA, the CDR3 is TGTGCCAGCAGTTTGGACAGGGGAGGGAATCAGCCCCAGCATTTT.

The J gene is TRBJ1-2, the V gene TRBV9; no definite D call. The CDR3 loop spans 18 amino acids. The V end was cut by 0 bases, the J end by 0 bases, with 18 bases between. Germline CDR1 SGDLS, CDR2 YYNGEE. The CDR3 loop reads CASSVDISGSPTNYGYTF. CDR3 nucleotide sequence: TGTGCCAGCAGCGTAGATATTTCGGGTTCTCCCACTAACTATGGCTACACCTTC.

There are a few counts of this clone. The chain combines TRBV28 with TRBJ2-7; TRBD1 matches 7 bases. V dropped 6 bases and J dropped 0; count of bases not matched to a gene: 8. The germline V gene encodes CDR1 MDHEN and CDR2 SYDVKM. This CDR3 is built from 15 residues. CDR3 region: CASRIGGQSSYEQYF. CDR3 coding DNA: TGTGCCAGCAGAATAGGGGGACAGAGCTCCTACGAGCAGTACTTC.

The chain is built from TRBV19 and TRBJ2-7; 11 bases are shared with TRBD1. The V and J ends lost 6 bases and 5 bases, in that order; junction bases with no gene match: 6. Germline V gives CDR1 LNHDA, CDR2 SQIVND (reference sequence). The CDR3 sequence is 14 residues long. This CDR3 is CASSEDRGQDEQYF. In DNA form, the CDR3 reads TGTGCCAGTAGCGAGGACAGGGGGCAAGACGAGCAGTACTTC.

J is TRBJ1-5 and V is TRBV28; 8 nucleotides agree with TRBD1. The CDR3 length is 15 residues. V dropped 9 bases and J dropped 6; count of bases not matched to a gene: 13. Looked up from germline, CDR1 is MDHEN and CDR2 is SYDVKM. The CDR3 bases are TGTGCCAGTCGCCGGGACAGGTGGGTAGGTCAGCCCCAGCATTTT. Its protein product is CASRRDRWVGQPQHF.

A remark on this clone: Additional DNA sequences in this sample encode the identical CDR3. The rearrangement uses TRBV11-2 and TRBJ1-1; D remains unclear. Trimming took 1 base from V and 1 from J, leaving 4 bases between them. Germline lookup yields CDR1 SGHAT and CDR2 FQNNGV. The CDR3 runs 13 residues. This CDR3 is CASSLAGNTEAFF. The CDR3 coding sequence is TGTGCCAGCAGCTTAGCGGGGAACACTGAAGCTTTCTTT.

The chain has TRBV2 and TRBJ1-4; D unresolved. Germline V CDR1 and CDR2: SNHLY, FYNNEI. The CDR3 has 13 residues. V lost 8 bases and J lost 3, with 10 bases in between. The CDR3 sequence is CASAGEPNEKLFF. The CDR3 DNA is TGTGCCAGCGCTGGGGAGCCTAATGAAAAACTGTTTTTT.

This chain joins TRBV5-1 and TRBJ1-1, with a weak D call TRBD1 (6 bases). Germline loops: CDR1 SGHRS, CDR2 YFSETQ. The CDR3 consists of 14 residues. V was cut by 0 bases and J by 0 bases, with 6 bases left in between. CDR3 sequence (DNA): TGCGCCAGCAGCTTGGAGGGGGTGAACACTGAAGCTTTCTTT. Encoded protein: CASSLEGVNTEAFF.

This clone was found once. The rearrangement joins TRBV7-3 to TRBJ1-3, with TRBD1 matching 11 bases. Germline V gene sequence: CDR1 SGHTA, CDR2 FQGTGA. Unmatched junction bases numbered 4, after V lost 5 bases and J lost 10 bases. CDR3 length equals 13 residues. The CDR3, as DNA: TGTGCCAGCAGCCCAGGGACAGGGGGAACCATATATTTT. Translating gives CASSPGTGGTIYF.

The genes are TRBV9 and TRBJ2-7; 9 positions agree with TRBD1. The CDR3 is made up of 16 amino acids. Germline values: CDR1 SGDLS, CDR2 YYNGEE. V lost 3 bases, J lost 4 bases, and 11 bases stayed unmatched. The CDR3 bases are TGTGCCAGCAGCGCCGCCGGGACAGGGCATTGGTACGAGCAGTACTTC. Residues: CASSAAGTGHWYEQYF.

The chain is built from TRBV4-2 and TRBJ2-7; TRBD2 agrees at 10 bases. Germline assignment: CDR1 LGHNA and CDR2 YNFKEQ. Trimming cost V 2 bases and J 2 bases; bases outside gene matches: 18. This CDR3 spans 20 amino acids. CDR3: CASSQQLSTSGKLGPYEQYF. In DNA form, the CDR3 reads TGTGCCAGCAGCCAACAACTCTCTACTAGCGGGAAGTTAGGCCCCTACGAGCAGTACTTC.

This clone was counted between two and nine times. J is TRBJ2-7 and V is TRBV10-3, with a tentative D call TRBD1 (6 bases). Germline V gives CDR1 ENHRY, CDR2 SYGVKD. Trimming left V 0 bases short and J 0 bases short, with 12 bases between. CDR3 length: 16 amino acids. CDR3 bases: TGTGCCATCAGTGAGTCCGCCGAGACAGGCTCCTACGAGCAGTACTTC. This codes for CAISESAETGSYEQYF.

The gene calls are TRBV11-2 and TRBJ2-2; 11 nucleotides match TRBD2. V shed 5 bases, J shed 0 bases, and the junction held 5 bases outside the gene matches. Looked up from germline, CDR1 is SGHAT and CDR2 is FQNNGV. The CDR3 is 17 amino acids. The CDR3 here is CASSPGTSGANTGELFF. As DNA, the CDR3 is TGTGCCAGCAGCCCAGGGACTAGCGGCGCGAACACCGGGGAGCTGTTTTTT.

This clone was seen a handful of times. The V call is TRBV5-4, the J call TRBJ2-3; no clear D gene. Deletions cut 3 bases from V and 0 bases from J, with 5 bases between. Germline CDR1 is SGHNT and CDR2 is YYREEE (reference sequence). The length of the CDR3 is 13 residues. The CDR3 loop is CASSSHSTDTQYF. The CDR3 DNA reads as TGTGCCAGCAGCTCCCATAGCACAGATACGCAGTATTTT.

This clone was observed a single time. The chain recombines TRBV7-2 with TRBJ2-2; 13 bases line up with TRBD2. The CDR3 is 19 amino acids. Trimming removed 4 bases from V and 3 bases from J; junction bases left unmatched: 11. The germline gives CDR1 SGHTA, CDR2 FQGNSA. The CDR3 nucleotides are TGTGCCAGCAGCTCTGGTTTCGGGACTAGCGGGATTTACACCGGGGAGCTGTTTTTT. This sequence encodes CASSSGFGTSGIYTGELFF.

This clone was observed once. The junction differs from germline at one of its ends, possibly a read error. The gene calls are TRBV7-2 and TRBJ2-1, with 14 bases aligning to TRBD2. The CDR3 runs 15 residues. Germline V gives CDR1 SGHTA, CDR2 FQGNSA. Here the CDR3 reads CASSPGTSGSNGQFF. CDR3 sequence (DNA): TGTGCCAGCAGCCCCGGGACTAGCGGGAGTAATGGGCAGTTCTTC.

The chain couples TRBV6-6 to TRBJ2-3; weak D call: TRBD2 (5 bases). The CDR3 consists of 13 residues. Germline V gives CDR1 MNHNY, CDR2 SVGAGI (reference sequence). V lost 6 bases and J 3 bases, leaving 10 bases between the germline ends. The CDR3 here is CASRSRGTDTQYF. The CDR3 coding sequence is TGTGCCAGCAGGTCTCGGGGTACAGATACGCAGTATTTT.